The 3 T cell receptor beta chains below all came from one sample that was sequenced in a study of blood T cell repertoires in COVID-19. The method was immunoSEQ multiplex PCR; TCRdb's version includes in-frame clones alone and lacks a portion of them. The data show about 200,000 clones, 86% seen once. Sequenced: peripheral blood. These receptors all come from a woman aged 70 to 79 with acute or convalescent COVID-19.

The genes are TRBV4-3 and TRBJ2-3; D is uncertain. The CDR3 runs to 13 residues. Trimming pared 1 base from V and 6 bases from J, leaving 8 bases between. From germline, CDR1 is LGHNA and CDR2 YSLEER. Here the CDR3 reads CASSQAVVDTQYF. The DNA of the CDR3 is TGCGCCAGCAGCCAAGCAGTGGTGGATACGCAGTATTTT.

This rearrangement joins TRBV7-3 to TRBJ1-4; maybe TRBD1 (6 bases). Germline-derived CDR1 and CDR2 are SGHTA and FQGTGA. The CDR3 covers 13 residues. The V and J ends lost 1 base and 8 bases respectively, with 8 bases between them. CDR3: CASSLRRGEKLFF. The CDR3 DNA sequence: TGTGCCAGCAGCTTAAGAAGGGGGGAAAAACTGTTTTTT.

The V and J genes are TRBV7-9 and TRBJ2-2, with D perhaps matching TRBD2 (7 bases). The CDR3 totals 14 residues. The ends were cut back, 6 bases at V and 5 bases at J, with 13 bases in the middle. Germline V CDR1 and CDR2: SEHNR, FQNEAQ (reference sequence). The CDR3 nucleotides are TGTGCCAGCAGGGTACAGGGAGGGACCGGGGAGCTGTTTTTT. This codes for CASRVQGGTGELFF.